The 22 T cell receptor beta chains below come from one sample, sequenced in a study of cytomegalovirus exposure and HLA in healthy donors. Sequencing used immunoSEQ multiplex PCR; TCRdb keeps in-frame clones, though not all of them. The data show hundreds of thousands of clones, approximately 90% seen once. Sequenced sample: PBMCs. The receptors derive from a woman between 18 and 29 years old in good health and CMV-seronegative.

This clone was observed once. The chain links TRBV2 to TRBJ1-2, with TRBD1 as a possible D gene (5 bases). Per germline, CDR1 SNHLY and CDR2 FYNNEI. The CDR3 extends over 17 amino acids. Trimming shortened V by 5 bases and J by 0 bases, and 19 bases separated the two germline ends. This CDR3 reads CASSRDPRDYPNYGYTF. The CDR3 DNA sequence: TGTGCCAGCAGTAGAGACCCCCGGGACTACCCTAACTATGGCTACACCTTC.

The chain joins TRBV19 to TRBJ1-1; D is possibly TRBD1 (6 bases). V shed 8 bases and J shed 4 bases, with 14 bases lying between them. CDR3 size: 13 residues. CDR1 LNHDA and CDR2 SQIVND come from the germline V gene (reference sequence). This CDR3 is CASSQGSGTEAFF. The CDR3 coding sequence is TGTGCCAGTTCTCAGGGGAGTGGCACTGAAGCTTTCTTT.

CDR3 nucleotide sequence: TGTGCCAGTAGTATTCCAGGGTATTACCAGCCCCAGCATTTT. Translating it yields CASSIPGYYQPQHF. This chain links TRBV19 with TRBJ1-5; possibly TRBD1 for D (5 bases). The CDR3 extends over 14 amino acids. V dropped 3 bases and J dropped 7 bases, with 13 bases sitting between them. Germline CDR1 is LNHDA and CDR2 is SQIVND (reference sequence). The whole variable domain, remainder taken from reference TRBV19 and TRBJ1-5, is DGGITQSPKYLFRKEGQNVTLSCEQNLNHDAMYWYRQDPGQGLRLIYYSQIVNDFQKGDIAEGYSVSREKKESFPLTVTSAQKNPTAFYLCASSIPGYYQPQHFGDGTRLSIL.

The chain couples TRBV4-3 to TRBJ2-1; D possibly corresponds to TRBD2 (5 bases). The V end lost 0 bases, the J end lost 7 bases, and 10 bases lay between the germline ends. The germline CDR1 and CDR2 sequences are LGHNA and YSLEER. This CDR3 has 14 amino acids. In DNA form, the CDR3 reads TGCGCCAGCAGCCAAGAGGGAGTGAGAAATGAGCAGTTCTTC. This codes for CASSQEGVRNEQFF.

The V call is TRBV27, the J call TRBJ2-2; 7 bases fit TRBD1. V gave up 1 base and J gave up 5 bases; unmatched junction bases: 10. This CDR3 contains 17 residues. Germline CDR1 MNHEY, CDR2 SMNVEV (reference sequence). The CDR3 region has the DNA TGTGCCAGCAGTTTATTACCCGGACAGGTTCCGACCGGGGAGCTGTTTTTT. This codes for CASSLLPGQVPTGELFF.

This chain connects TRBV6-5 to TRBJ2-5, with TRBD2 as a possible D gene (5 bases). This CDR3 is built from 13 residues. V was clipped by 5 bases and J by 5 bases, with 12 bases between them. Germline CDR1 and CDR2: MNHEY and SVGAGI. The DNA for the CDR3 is TGTGCCAGCAGTCCCAGAGGGATGGAGACCCAGTACTTC. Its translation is CASSPRGMETQYF.

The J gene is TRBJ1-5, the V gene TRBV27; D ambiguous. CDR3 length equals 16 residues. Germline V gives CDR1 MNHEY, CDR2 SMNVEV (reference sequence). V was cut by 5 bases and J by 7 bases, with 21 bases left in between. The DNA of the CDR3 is TGTGCCAGCAGTCCTTTATCGTTGACGGCCGGGCAGCCCCAGCATTTT. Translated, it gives CASSPLSLTAGQPQHF.

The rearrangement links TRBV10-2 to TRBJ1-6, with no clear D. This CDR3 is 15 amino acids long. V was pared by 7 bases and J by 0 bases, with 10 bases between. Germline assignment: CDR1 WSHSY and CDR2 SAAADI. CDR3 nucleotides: TGCGCCAGCATGAGGGAGAGCTCCTATAATTCACCCCTCCACTTT. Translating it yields CASMRESSYNSPLHF.

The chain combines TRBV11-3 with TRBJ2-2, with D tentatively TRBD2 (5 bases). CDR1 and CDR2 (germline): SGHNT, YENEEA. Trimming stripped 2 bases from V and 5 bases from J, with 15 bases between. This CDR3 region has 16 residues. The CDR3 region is CASSLFPGRETGELFF. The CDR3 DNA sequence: TGTGCCAGCAGCTTATTTCCGGGGAGAGAGACCGGGGAGCTGTTTTTT.

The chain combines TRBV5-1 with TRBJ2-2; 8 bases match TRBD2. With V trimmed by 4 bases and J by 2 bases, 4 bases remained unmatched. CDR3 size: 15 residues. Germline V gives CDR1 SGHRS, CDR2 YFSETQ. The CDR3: CASSRSGTNTGELFF. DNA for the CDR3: TGCGCCAGCAGCCGTAGCGGGACCAACACCGGGGAGCTGTTTTTT.

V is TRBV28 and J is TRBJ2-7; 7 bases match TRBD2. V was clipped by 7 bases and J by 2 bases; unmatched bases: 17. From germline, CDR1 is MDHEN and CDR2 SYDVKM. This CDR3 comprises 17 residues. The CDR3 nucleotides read TGTGCCAGCAACCTCCCCCTGGGCGGGAGCGGGCCCTACGAGCAGTACTTC. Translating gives CASNLPLGGSGPYEQYF.

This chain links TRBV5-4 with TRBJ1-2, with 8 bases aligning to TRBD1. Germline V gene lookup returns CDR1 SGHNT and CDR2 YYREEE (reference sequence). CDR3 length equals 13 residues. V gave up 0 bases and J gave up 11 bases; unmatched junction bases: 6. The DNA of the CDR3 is TGTGCCAGCAGCTTGGTAGGACAGGGACGGTACACCTTC. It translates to CASSLVGQGRYTF.

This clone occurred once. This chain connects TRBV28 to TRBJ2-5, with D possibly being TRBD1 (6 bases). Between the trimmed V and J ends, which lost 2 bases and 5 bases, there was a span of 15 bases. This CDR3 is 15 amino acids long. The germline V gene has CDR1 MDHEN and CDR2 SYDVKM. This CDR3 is CASSLTHRARETQYF. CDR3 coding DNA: TGTGCCAGCAGTTTAACCCACAGGGCCAGGGAGACCCAGTACTTC.

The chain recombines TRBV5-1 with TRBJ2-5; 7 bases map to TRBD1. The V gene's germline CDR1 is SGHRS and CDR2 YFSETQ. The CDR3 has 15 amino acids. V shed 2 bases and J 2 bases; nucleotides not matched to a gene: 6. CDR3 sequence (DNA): TGCGCCAGCAGCTTAGAAACCAGGGGGCAAGAGACCCAGTACTTC. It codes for CASSLETRGQETQYF.

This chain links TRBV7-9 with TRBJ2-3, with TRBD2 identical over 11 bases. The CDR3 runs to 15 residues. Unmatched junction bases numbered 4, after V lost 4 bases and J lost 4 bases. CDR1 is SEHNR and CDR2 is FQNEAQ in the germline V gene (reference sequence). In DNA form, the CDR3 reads TGTGCCAGCAGCTCCACTAGCGGGAGTGCAGATACGCAGTATTTT. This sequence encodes CASSSTSGSADTQYF.

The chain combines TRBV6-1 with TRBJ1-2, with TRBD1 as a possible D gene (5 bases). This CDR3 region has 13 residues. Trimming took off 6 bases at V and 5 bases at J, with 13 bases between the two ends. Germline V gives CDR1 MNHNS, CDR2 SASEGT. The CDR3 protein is CASSSGTRYGYTF. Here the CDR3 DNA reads TGTGCCAGCAGCTCCGGGACTAGGTATGGCTACACCTTC.

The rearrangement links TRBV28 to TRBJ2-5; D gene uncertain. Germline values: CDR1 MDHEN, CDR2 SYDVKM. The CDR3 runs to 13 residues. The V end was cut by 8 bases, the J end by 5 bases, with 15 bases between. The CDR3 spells CASGPATSETQYF. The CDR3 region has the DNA TGTGCCAGCGGGCCGGCCACAAGTGAGACCCAGTACTTC.

CDR3 sequence: CATNPPGTSGARGAQYF. CDR3 sequence (DNA): TGTGCCACTAACCCCCCCGGGACTAGCGGGGCTAGGGGGGCGCAGTATTTT. The chain is built from TRBV28 and TRBJ2-3, with 13 bases lining up with TRBD2. The germline gives CDR1 MDHEN, CDR2 SYDVKM. The V gene end was trimmed by 10 bases and the J gene end by 10 bases; junction bases not matched to a gene: 20. The CDR3 has 17 residues.

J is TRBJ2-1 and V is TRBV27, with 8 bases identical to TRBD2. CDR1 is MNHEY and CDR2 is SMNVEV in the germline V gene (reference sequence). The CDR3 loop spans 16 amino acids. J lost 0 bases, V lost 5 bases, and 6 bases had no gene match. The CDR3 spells CASSPSAGVSYNEQFF. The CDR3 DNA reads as TGTGCCAGCAGTCCATCAGCGGGAGTCTCCTACAATGAGCAGTTCTTC.

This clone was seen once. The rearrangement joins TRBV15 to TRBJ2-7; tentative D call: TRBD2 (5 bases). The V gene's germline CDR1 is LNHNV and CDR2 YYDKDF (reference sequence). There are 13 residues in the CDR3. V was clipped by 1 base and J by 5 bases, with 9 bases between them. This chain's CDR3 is CATSRGTSDEQYF. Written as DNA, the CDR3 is TGTGCCACCAGCAGAGGAACTAGTGACGAGCAGTACTTC.

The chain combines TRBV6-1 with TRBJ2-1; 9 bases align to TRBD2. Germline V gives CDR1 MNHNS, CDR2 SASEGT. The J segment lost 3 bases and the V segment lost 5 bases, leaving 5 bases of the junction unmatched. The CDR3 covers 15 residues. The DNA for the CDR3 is TGTGCCAGCAGTATCCTAGCGGGAAACTACAATGAGCAGTTCTTC. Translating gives CASSILAGNYNEQFF.

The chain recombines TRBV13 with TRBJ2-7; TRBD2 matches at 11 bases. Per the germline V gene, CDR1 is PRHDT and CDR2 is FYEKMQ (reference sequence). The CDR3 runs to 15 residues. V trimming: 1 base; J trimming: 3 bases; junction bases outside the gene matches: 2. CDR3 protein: CASSLAGTSGYEQYF. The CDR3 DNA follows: TGTGCCAGCAGCTTAGCGGGGACTAGCGGCTACGAGCAGTACTTC.